Reported below is one T cell receptor (beta chain). Antigen specificity is unknown. CDR3 length: 13 amino acids. From germline, CDR1 is LNHDA and CDR2 SQIVND (reference sequence). Trimming took off 3 bases at V and 8 bases at J, with 13 bases between the two ends. The sample is drawn from a study of cytomegalovirus exposure and HLA in healthy donors. Across the study: In a later analysis, the roughly 120 validation repertoires were reported to have used the same platform as the roughly 670 first-cohort repertoires.

The study's findings and limits: According to a later analysis, TCR clusters from the first cohort tended to co-occur in the 100 to 150 validation repertoires.

Clones were sequenced by immunoSEQ multiplex PCR, and TCRdb holds only the in-frame ones, with some missing. The sample holds about 190,000 clones, roughly 82% seen once. A roughly 120-subject validation cohort, separate from the approximately 720-subject first cohort, supplied the donors. The sequenced sample consisted of PBMCs. This chain joins TRBV19 and TRBJ1-2; no firm D call. The source is a man in his late teens or twenties in good health and CMV-seropositive. The chain's CDR3 is CASSIGGPGGYTF. CDR3 nucleotides: TGTGCCAGTAGTATCGGAGGGCCGGGCGGCTACACCTTC.